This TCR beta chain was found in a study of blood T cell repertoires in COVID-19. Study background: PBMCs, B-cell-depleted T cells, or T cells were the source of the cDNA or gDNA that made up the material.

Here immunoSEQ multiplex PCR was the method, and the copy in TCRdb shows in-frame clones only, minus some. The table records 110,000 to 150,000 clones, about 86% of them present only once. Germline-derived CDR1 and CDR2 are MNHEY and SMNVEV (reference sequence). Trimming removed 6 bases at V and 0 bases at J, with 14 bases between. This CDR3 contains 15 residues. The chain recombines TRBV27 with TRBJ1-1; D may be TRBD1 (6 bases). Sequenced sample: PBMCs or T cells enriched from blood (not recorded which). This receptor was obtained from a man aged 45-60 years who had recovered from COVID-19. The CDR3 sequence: CASSRGRQVNTEAFF. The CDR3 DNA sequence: TGTGCCAGCAGCCGAGGGAGACAGGTGAACACTGAAGCTTTCTTT.